This TCR beta chain was identified in a study of T cell repertoires in cytomegalovirus infection. This CDR3 has 16 amino acids. V was pared by 4 bases and J by 0 bases, with 13 bases between. Germline lookup yields CDR1 SGHAT and CDR2 FQNNGV. Ten or more counts support this clonotype. As yet, its antigen is unknown. The study's findings and limits: HLA-C-restricted CMV-specific TCR beta clonotypes were dominant in the ex vivo response.

TCRdb fed the reads into MiXCR, producing one record per CDR3 protein. The repertoire includes 490,000 or so distinct CDR3 sequences, over 9% of them detected once, and about 9.4% sits in the top ten. The sequence was collected from a human donor in good health (CMV status not recorded). Some clones in this sample may be carry-over from other donors' samples. Source material: PBMCs. The chain is built from TRBV11-2 and TRBJ2-1; tentatively, D is TRBD1 (5 bases). CDR3: CASSWVKGFSYNEQFF. Written as DNA, the CDR3 is TGTGCCAGCAGCTGGGTCAAGGGGTTCTCCTACAATGAGCAGTTCTTC.